Presented here are 10 T cell receptor beta chains from one specimen sequenced in a study of PD-1 blockade in mismatch repair-deficient tumors. Some clones are missing from TCRdb's copy, which holds only in-frame ones; the method was immunoSEQ multiplex PCR. The sample lists around 39,000 clones, approximately 80% seen once, with around 0.99% in the top ten. Here the sequenced sample was PBMCs, taken approximately 9 months after starting pembrolizumab. Source of these receptors: an adult with mismatch repair-deficient cancer.

The rearrangement uses TRBV5-1 and TRBJ2-3; D remains ambiguous. In germline, CDR1 is SGHRS, CDR2 YFSETQ. The CDR3 is made up of 15 amino acids. Trimming cost V 0 bases and J 2 bases, with 10 bases left between them. The CDR3 nucleotides read TGCGCCAGCAGCTTGGAGTCTCCCTACACAGATACGCAGTATTTT. It encodes CASSLESPYTDTQYF.

This clone is a singleton in its sample. V usage is TRBV28 and J usage is TRBJ2-1; 7 bases match TRBD2. The CDR3 runs to 15 residues. V trimming: 7 bases; J trimming: 11 bases; junction bases outside the gene matches: 17. Germline CDR1 MDHEN, CDR2 SYDVKM. CDR3: CASKGSGVASPQQFF. In nucleotides, the CDR3 is TGTGCCAGCAAAGGCAGCGGGGTCGCCTCCCCCCAGCAGTTCTTC.

The chain couples TRBV7-2 to TRBJ2-1, with a possible D match to TRBD1 (6 bases). The CDR3 length is 14 residues. Germline V CDR1 and CDR2: SGHTA, FQGNSA. The ends were cut back, 7 bases at V and 2 bases at J, with 12 bases in the middle. This CDR3 reads CASTSQGPYNEQFF. CDR3 DNA sequence: TGTGCCAGCACCTCACAGGGTCCCTACAATGAGCAGTTCTTC. Based on the CDR3 plus reference TRBV7-2 and TRBJ2-1, the full variable domain is GAGVSQSPSNKVTEKGKDVELRCDPISGHTALYWYRQSLGQGLEFLIYFQGNSAPDKSGLPSDRFSAERTGGSVSTLTIQRTQQEDSAVYLCASTSQGPYNEQFFGPGTRLTVL.

This chain joins TRBV7-9 and TRBJ1-1, with TRBD1 matching 11 bases. Trimming cost V 4 bases and J 4 bases; bases outside gene matches: 2. Looked up from germline, CDR1 is SEHNR and CDR2 is FQNEAQ (reference sequence). The CDR3 is made up of 14 amino acids. This chain's CDR3 is CASSSGTGGTEAFF. The CDR3 bases are TGTGCCAGCAGCTCCGGGACAGGGGGCACTGAAGCTTTCTTT.

The genes are TRBV27 and TRBJ2-1; the match to TRBD2 covers 8 bases. CDR1 and CDR2 from the germline V gene are MNHEY and SMNVEV (reference sequence). The CDR3 runs to 13 residues. The V and J ends lost 3 bases and 8 bases, in that order; junction bases with no gene match: 3. The CDR3 spells CASSFGLAYEQFF. DNA for the CDR3: TGTGCCAGCAGTTTCGGACTAGCTTATGAGCAGTTCTTC.

In this sample, this clone turned up a few times. The J gene is TRBJ2-7, the V gene TRBV18; 9 bases fit TRBD1. Germline V gene sequence: CDR1 KGHSH, CDR2 LQKENI. V trimming: 3 bases; J trimming: 5 bases; junction bases outside the gene matches: 5. There are 14 residues in the CDR3. This CDR3 reads CASSPLGQGDEQYF. CDR3 nucleotides: TGTGCCAGCTCACCGTTGGGACAGGGTGACGAGCAGTACTTC.

V gene TRBV7-9 combines with J gene TRBJ2-3; TRBD2 aligns across 8 bases. J was trimmed by 1 base and V by 1 base; bases with no gene match: 4. The CDR3 covers 16 residues. The germline gives CDR1 SEHNR, CDR2 FQNEAQ (reference sequence). CDR3 sequence reads: CASSLVGSGGTDTQYF. The CDR3 DNA sequence: TGTGCCAGCAGCTTAGTAGGTAGCGGGGGCACAGATACGCAGTATTTT.

The V gene is TRBV14, the J gene TRBJ2-3; the D gene is possibly TRBD1 (5 bases). The ends were cut back, 1 base at V and 2 bases at J, with 13 bases in the middle. This CDR3 contains 16 residues. CDR1 and CDR2 (germline): SGHDN, FVKESK. The CDR3 is CASSQGRARDTDTQYF. The CDR3, as DNA: TGTGCCAGCAGCCAAGGAAGGGCCAGGGACACAGATACGCAGTATTTT. Full variable domain (remainder filled in from reference TRBV14 and TRBJ2-3): EAGVTQFPSHSVIEKGQTVTLRCDPISGHDNLYWYRRVMGKEIKFLLHFVKESKQDESGMPNNRFLAERTGGTYSTLKVQPAELEDSGVYFCASSQGRARDTDTQYFGPGTRLTVL.

The chain recombines TRBV7-9 with TRBJ2-1; TRBD1 is a possible D gene (6 bases). Germline assignment: CDR1 SEHNR and CDR2 FQNEAQ (reference sequence). CDR3 length equals 15 residues. Trimming pared 6 bases from V and 3 bases from J, leaving 15 bases between. CDR3 sequence (DNA): TGTGCCAGCAGTTTGACACAGGGTCTCTACAATGAGCAGTTCTTC. This encodes CASSLTQGLYNEQFF.

This chain connects TRBV11-2 to TRBJ1-3; maybe TRBD1 (5 bases). V was clipped by 6 bases and J by 3 bases, with 6 bases between them. The CDR3 sequence is 12 residues long. Looked up from germline, CDR1 is SGHAT and CDR2 is FQNNGV. The CDR3 protein is CASRGGGNTIYF. The CDR3 DNA sequence: TGTGCCAGCAGGGGGGGTGGAAACACCATATATTTT.